This T cell receptor beta chain was captured in a study of blood T cell repertoires in COVID-19 (TCRdb year 2020). General notes on the study: Collaborator samples came from the United States, Italy and Spain and covered acute and convalescent phases of COVID-19. A freely available public database, intended as a resource for researchers studying the immune response to SARS-CoV-2, is where the repertoires were released. Subjects who had been exposed to COVID-19, were actively infected with it, or had recovered from it provided the deeply sampled blood TCRbeta repertoires that made up the dataset. Nearly every sample came with metadata listing a de-identified subject ID, COVID-19 status, age in years and sex. The prospective study material was composed of cDNA or gDNA derived from T cells, B-cell-depleted T cells, or PBMCs. Where HLA class I and class II types were available, the types were taken from metadata supplied by the sample provider, not from assay-based typing. The samples were drawn from the first 160 participants of the ongoing ImmuneRACE study and from 950 to 1,500 subjects provided by 6 global collaborators. The full study reports these points: How much clinical and demographic metadata was included differed by source and by participant, and the metadata was provided uncurated.

This clone has just a few counts. Its antigen is currently not known. No much larger clonotype is one base removed from it; base qualities were not supplied. From the germline V gene (reference sequence), CDR1 is LNHNV and CDR2 is YYDKDF. Spanning cysteine to phenylalanine, the CDR3 consists of 19 amino acids. The CDR3 DNA has 57 bases and is translated from base 1. V is pruned by 0 bases and J by 1 base, leaving 9 bases of the junction without a gene match. TCRbeta CDR3 regions were amplified from genomic DNA using the immunoSEQ Assay, a bias-controlled multiplex PCR. Per the original workflow: The number of nucleated cells in each sample was estimated from the amplification of reference gene primers within the assay. To quantify the absolute abundance of each unique TCRbeta CDR3 rearrangement, sequence reads were collapsed and filtered. For each sample, productive Simpson clonality was calculated as the square root of Simpson's diversity index across productive rearrangements. Sourced from immuneACCESS, this table was stored by TCRdb with only in-frame sequences that have V and J called. A share of the clones is absent; for the studies checked, an unresolved V gene accounts for under half, and the remainder has no known explanation. V and J calls and clone size are as listed in that table; D and trimming were resolved from the DNA. Across this sample there are about 59,000 clones, with over 75% seen only once. Jointly, the top ten make up around a sixth of the sample.

Each collaborating institution followed its own protocols to collect whole blood in K2EDTA tubes. For TCRbeta analysis, collaborators shipped samples in one of three forms: frozen whole blood, isolated PBMCs, or DNA extracted from either of those sample types. The sequence joins TRBV15 to TRBJ2-1, and TRBD2 aligns with 10 junction nucleotides. The sample was peripheral blood. This TCR derives from an elderly man with acute or convalescent COVID-19. Here is the DNA: TGTGCCACCAGCAGAGATCGGACTAGCGGCCAGAGGTCCTACAATGAGCAGTTCTTC. Its product reads: CATSRDRTSGQRSYNEQFF.